This entry is about one T cell receptor beta chain. Its target is unknown. This sample stems from a study of shared clonotypes between healthy human individuals. Each sorted subset replicate got 200 ng genomic DNA, around 29,000 genomes. TCRdb keeps only in-frame clones here, not all; method: immunoSEQ multiplex PCR. The sample holds about 2 million clones; 85% to 95% are singletons and the top ten take roughly 0.13%. Whole-study findings and limits: Collection of samples was limited to blood; tissue repertoires likely differ.

Trimming removed 7 bases at V and 4 bases at J, with 16 bases between. The CDR3 contains 14 residues. Germline V gives CDR1 MNHNY, CDR2 SVGAGI (reference sequence). The receptor was isolated from a man younger than 35 in good health. The rearrangement uses TRBV6-6 and TRBJ2-5; no firm D call. Material: naive CD4+ T cells sorted from blood. Subset indicated: CD45RA+ positively selected. The CDR3 is CASTLGGSRETQYF. The CDR3 coding sequence is TGTGCCAGCACCCTAGGTGGGTCCCGAGAGACCCAGTACTTC.